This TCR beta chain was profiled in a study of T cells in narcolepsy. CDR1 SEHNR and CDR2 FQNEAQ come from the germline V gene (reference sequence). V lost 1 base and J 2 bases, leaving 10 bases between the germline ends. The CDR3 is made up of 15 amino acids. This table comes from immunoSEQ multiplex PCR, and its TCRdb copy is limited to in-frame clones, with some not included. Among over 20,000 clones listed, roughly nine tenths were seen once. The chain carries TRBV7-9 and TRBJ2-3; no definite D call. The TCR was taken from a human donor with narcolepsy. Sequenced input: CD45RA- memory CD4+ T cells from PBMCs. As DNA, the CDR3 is TGTGCCAGCAGCTTAGAGGCCAGGTTCACAGATACGCAGTATTTT. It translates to CASSLEARFTDTQYF.